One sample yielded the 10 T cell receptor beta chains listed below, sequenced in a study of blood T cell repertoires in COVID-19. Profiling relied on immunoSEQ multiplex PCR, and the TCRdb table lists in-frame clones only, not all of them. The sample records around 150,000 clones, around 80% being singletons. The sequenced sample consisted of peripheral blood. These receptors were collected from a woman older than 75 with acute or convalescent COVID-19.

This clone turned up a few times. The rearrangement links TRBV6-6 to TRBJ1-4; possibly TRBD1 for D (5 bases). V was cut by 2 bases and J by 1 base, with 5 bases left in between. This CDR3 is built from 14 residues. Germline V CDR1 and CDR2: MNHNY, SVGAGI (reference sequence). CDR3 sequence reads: CASSYRGTNEKLFF. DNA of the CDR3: TGTGCCAGCAGTTACAGGGGAACTAATGAAAAACTGTTTTTT.

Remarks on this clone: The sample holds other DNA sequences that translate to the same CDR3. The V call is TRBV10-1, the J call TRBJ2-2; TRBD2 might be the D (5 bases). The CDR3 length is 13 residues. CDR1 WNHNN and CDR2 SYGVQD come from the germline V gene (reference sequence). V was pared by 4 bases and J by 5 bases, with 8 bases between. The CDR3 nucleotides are TGCGCCAGCAGTGTAGCGATAACCGGGGAGCTGTTTTTT. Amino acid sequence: CASSVAITGELFF.

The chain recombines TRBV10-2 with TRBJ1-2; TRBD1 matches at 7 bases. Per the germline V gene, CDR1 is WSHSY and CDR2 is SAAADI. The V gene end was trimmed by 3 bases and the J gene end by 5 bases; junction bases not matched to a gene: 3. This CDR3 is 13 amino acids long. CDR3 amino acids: CASSDTGDYGYTF. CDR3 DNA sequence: TGCGCCAGCAGTGACACAGGGGATTATGGCTACACCTTC.

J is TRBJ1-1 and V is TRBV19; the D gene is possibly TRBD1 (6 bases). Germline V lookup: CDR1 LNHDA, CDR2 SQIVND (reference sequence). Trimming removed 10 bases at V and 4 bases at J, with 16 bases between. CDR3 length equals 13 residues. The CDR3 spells CATFRGGFTEAFF. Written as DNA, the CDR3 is TGTGCCACCTTCCGAGGGGGATTCACTGAAGCTTTCTTT.

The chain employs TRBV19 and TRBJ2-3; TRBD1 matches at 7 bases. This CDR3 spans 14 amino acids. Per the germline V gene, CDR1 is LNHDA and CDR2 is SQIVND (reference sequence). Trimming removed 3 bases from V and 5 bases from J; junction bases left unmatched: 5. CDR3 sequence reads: CASSMPPGGDTQYF. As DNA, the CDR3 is TGTGCCAGTAGTATGCCCCCAGGGGGAGATACGCAGTATTTT.

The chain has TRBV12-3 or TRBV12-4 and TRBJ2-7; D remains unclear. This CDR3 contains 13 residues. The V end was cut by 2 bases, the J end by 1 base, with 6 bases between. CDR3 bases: TGTGCCAGCAGTTTATCGGTGTCCTACGAGCAGTACTTC. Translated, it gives CASSLSVSYEQYF.

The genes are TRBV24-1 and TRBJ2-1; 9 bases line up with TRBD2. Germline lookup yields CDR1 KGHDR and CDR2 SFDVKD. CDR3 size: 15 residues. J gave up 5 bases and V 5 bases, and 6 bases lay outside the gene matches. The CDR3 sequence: CATSAASGTNNEQFF. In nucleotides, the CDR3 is TGTGCCACCAGTGCGGCTAGCGGGACGAACAATGAGCAGTTCTTC.

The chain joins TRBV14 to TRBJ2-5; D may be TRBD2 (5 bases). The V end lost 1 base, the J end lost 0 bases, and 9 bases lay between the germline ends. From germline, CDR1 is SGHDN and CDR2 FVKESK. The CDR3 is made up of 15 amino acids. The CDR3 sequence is CASSQALGYQETQYF. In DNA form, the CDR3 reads TGTGCCAGCAGCCAAGCACTAGGGTACCAAGAGACCCAGTACTTC.

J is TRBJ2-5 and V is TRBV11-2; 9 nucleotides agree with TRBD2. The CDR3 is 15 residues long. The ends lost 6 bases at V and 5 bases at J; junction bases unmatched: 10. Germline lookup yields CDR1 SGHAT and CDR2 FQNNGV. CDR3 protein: CASRPGLAGRETQYF. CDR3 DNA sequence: TGTGCCAGCAGACCGGGACTAGCTGGAAGGGAGACCCAGTACTTC.

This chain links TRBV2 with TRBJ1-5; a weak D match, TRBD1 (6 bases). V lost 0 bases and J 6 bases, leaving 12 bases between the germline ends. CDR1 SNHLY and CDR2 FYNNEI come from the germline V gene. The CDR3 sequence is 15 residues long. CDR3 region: CASSEAPGAGQPQHF. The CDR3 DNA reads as TGTGCCAGCAGTGAAGCGCCAGGGGCAGGTCAGCCCCAGCATTTT.